The rows below give T cell receptor beta chains drawn from one sample of a study of blood T cells in healthy people across ages. TCRdb re-called the 5' RACE reads with MiXCR, one entry per CDR3 protein. Found here are about 1.8 million distinct CDR3 sequences, around 48% of them singletons; the top ten hold 2.1%. Sequencing was done on a sample of blood. Receptor source: a woman in her thirties or forties in good health. The CDR3 runs from the conserved cysteine through the conserved F or W. A D gene is named only where the DNA matches it firmly. Part of the rows lack a size; the others show once, few, many or a class for expanded clones.

- TRBJ2-1 TRBV20-1 - TGCAGTGGGAACACGCCGGCATACAATGAGCAGTTCTTC CSGNTPAYNEQFF
- TRBJ2-1 TRBV9 - TGTGCCAGCAGCCAGAGGACCTTAGGTGGCAATGAGCAGTTCTTC CASSQRTLGGNEQFF
- TRBJ2-5 TRBV4-3 - TGCGCCAGCAGCACACGAGGGGGTTTTCAAGAGACCCAGTACTTC CASSTRGGFQETQYF
TRBD1 TRBJ1-2 TRBV27 few TGTGCCAGCAGTCGCGGACAGGGCAGCAACTATGGCTACACCTTC CASSRGQGSNYGYTF
TRBD2 TRBJ2-5 TRBV7-2 - TGTGCCAGCAGCTTCGGCGGGAGAGTCCAAGAGACCCAGTACTTC CASSFGGRVQETQYF
- TRBJ1-6 TRBV28 few TGTGCCAGCAGTTTATCGGCAGGCAATAATTCACCCCTCCACTTT CASSLSAGNNSPLHF
- TRBJ2-3 TRBV12-3/TRBV12-4 - TGTGCCAGCAGTATGGGCCCCTTACTATCTTATACGCAGTATTTT CASSMGPLLSYTQYF
- TRBJ2-4 TRBV12-3/TRBV12-4 - TGTGCCAGCAGTTGGCAGGGCCTAGCCAAAAACATTCAGTACTTC CASSWQGLAKNIQYF
- TRBJ1-4 TRBV12-3/TRBV12-4 few TGTGCCAGCGACAACGGACGAGCGGATGAAAAACTGTTTTTT CASDNGRADEKLFF
TRBD2 TRBJ2-4 TRBV11-2 - TGTGCCAGCAGCTTAGATTGGCCTAGCGGGGGGGCCGACATTCAGTACTTC CASSLDWPSGGADIQYF
- TRBJ2-2 TRBV11-3 - TGTGCCAGCAGCGGGATAGAGGACAACACCGGGGAGCTGTTTTTT CASSGIEDNTGELFF
TRBD1 TRBJ2-1 TRBV4-3 few TGCGCCAGCAGCCAAGCGCTACCGACAGGGCTCTACAATGAGCAGTTCTTC CASSQALPTGLYNEQFF
TRBD1 TRBJ2-3 TRBV4-2 few TGTGCCAGCAGCCCCAACCCAGGACAGGGGCGAACCCATAGCACAGATACGCAGTATTTT CASSPNPGQGRTHSTDTQYF
TRBD1 TRBJ1-2 TRBV20-1 - TGCAGTGCTAGAGATCCTACAGGGGCAGCTAACTATGGCTACACCTTC CSARDPTGAANYGYTF
- TRBJ2-5 TRBV6-2/TRBV6-3 - TGTGCCAGCAGTTACGGGTCTTCCCGAGGGTCCCTAATGGAGACCCAGTACTTC CASSYGSSRGSLMETQYF
TRBD1 TRBJ2-5 TRBV27 - TGTGCCAGCAGTTCTCACAGGGGCGAGATAAATGAGCAGTACTTC CASSSHRGEINEQYF
TRBD2 TRBJ2-3 TRBV6-2/TRBV6-3 - TGTGCCAGCAGACGCCCGGGACTAGCGGGGGGGCCGGGAGATACGCAGTATTTT CASRRPGLAGGPGDTQYF
- TRBJ2-1 TRBV11-1 few TGTGCCAGCAGCTTAGCGGGGAGCAAAAATGAGCAGTTCTTC CASSLAGSKNEQFF
- TRBJ2-5 TRBV19 - TGTGCCAGTAGCCGGACAGACCAGACCCAGTACTTC CASSRTDQTQYF
- TRBJ2-3 TRBV9 - TGTGCCAGCAGCGTAGCTGCTTGGCTAGCGAGGGCAGATACGCAGTATTTT CASSVAAWLARADTQYF
- TRBJ1-2 TRBV4-3 once TGCGCCAGCAGCCGGGGATTGGCAGGGGCGGTGGAAGGCTATGGCTACACCTTC CASSRGLAGAVEGYGYTF
- TRBJ2-7 TRBV21-1 few TGTGCCAGCAGCAAAGACGGGACAGGGCCTTACGAGCAGTACTTC CASSKDGTGPYEQYF
- TRBJ2-3 TRBV4-3 - TGCGCCAGCAGCCAAGATGAGGGATGGGGGACAGATACGCAGTATTTT CASSQDEGWGTDTQYF
- TRBJ2-5 TRBV7-2 few TGTGCCAGCAGCTGGGGTGGAGGGCAAGAGACCCAGTACTTC CASSWGGGQETQYF
TRBD2 TRBJ2-5 TRBV28 - TGTGCCAGCAGGGCACGACTAGCGGGGGACCAAGAGACCCAGTACTTC CASRARLAGDQETQYF
- TRBJ1-4 TRBV20-1 few TGCAGTGCTATCGGACAGACAACTAATGAAAAACTGTTTTTT CSAIGQTTNEKLFF